Each of the 23 T cell receptor beta chains below was sequenced from the same sample in a study of cytomegalovirus exposure and HLA in healthy donors. PCR was performed using 60 Vbeta and 13 Jbeta primers. This table comes from immunoSEQ multiplex PCR, and its TCRdb copy is limited to in-frame clones, with some not included. Of about 130,000 clones listed, roughly 79% are singletons. Sequencing was performed on PBMCs. Every receptor here comes from a woman aged 45-60 years in good health and CMV-seronegative.

The rearrangement joins TRBV4-2 to TRBJ2-5, with a tentative D call TRBD2 (5 bases). Near its end, the DNA agrees better with TRBJ2-7, so the J call may be wrong. Germline V CDR1 and CDR2: LGHNA, YNFKEQ. The CDR3 has 18 amino acids. The CDR3 protein is CASSQDRSRQDFSYEQYF. The CDR3, as DNA: TGTGCCAGCAGCCAAGATCGTTCCCGGCAGGACTTTTCCTACGAGCAGTACTTC.

This chain connects TRBV9 to TRBJ2-2; 9 nucleotides line up with TRBD2. The germline V gene has CDR1 SGDLS and CDR2 YYNGEE. V lost 7 bases and J lost 5; bases outside the gene matches: 15. This CDR3 contains 17 residues. CDR3 residues: CASGAASGTRETGELFF. The CDR3, as DNA: TGTGCCAGCGGGGCGGCTAGCGGGACGAGAGAGACCGGGGAGCTGTTTTTT.

This clone was seen a single time. The CDR3 DNA is TGTGCCAGTAGCCGGGCGACTAGCGGGAGATTAGGGCGGACAGATACGCAGTATTTT. Translated, it gives CASSRATSGRLGRTDTQYF. The chain is built from TRBV19 and TRBJ2-3; 12 bases are a match to TRBD2. CDR3 length equals 19 residues. The junction had 16 bases not matched to a gene; V was cut back by 6 bases and J by 3 bases. Germline CDR1 reads LNHDA; CDR2 reads SQIVND (reference sequence).

V is TRBV14 and J is TRBJ1-1; the D gene is possibly TRBD1 (6 bases). CDR1 and CDR2 (germline): SGHDN, FVKESK. The CDR3 sequence is 17 residues long. V gave up 0 bases and J gave up 0 bases, with 14 bases separating them. CDR3 DNA sequence: TGTGCCAGCAGCCAAGAAGGGGGTTTGAGGATGAACACTGAAGCTTTCTTT. The encoded protein is CASSQEGGLRMNTEAFF.

The rearrangement joins TRBV9 to TRBJ2-1; D may be TRBD2 (6 bases). Germline values: CDR1 SGDLS, CDR2 YYNGEE. The CDR3 has 15 residues. Trimming removed 3 bases from V and 5 bases from J, with 15 bases in between. The CDR3 reads CASSGRLGGDNEQFF. CDR3 DNA sequence: TGTGCCAGCAGCGGCCGTCTGGGCGGGGACAATGAGCAGTTCTTC.

This chain connects TRBV29-1 to TRBJ2-4, with D possibly matching TRBD2 (6 bases). Germline CDR1 and CDR2: SQVTM and ANQGSEA. The CDR3 extends over 11 amino acids. Trimming shortened V by 4 bases and J by 7 bases, and 8 bases separated the two germline ends. The CDR3 loop is CSVGSGNIQYF. CDR3 DNA sequence: TGCAGCGTTGGGAGCGGGAACATTCAGTACTTC.

The chain uses TRBV7-3 and TRBJ1-4; D ambiguous. CDR1 SGHTA and CDR2 FQGTGA come from the germline V gene. Trimming pared 2 bases from V and 8 bases from J, leaving 9 bases between. The CDR3 is 13 amino acids. CDR3 coding DNA: TGTGCCAGCAGCTTAGGGCGTGAGGAAAAACTGTTTTTT. This gives the protein CASSLGREEKLFF. Variable domain in full (rest from reference TRBV7-3 and TRBJ1-4): GAGVSQTPSNKVTEKGKYVELRCDPISGHTALYWYRQSLGQGPEFLIYFQGTGAADDSGLPNDRFFAVRPEGSVSTLKIQRTERGDSAVYLCASSLGREEKLFFGSGTQLSVL.

In its sample, this clone was seen many times. The chain carries TRBV30 and TRBJ1-1; D ambiguous. This CDR3 has 17 amino acids. V lost 0 bases and J 1 base, leaving 18 bases between the germline ends. Per germline, CDR1 GTSNPN and CDR2 SVGIG (reference sequence). CDR3 in amino acids: CAWSVYSNPQANTEAFF. In DNA form, the CDR3 reads TGTGCCTGGAGTGTATATTCGAACCCGCAGGCGAACACTGAAGCTTTCTTT.

The V gene is TRBV5-1, the J gene TRBJ1-1; a possible D gene is TRBD1 (6 bases). The ends were cut back, 0 bases at V and 10 bases at J, with 16 bases in the middle. This CDR3 has 14 amino acids. Germline CDR1 and CDR2: SGHRS and YFSETQ. CDR3 loop: CASSLGNRDPLAFF. The DNA of the CDR3 is TGCGCCAGCAGCTTGGGTAACAGGGACCCACTAGCTTTCTTT. Using reference TRBV5-1 and TRBJ1-1 for the parts outside the CDR3, the full variable domain is KAGVTQTPRYLIKTRGQQVTLSCSPISGHRSVSWYQQTPGQGLQFLFEYFSETQRNKGNFPGRFSGRQFSNSRSEMNVSTLELGDSALYLCASSLGNRDPLAFFGQGTRLTVV.

This chain joins TRBV27 and TRBJ2-7, with 11 nucleotides matching TRBD1. Germline CDR1 MNHEY, CDR2 SMNVEV (reference sequence). J was trimmed by 3 bases and V by 6 bases; bases with no gene match: 4. The CDR3 covers 14 residues. CDR3 loop: CASSSGTGGYEQYF. The CDR3 bases are TGTGCCAGCAGCTCCGGGACAGGGGGCTACGAGCAGTACTTC.

This chain links TRBV7-9 with TRBJ2-7; 7 bases map to TRBD1. Germline V lookup: CDR1 SEHNR, CDR2 FQNEAQ (reference sequence). Unmatched junction bases numbered 8, after V lost 0 bases and J lost 3 bases. The CDR3 has 16 amino acids. The CDR3 protein is CASSLAEYGDSYEQYV. The DNA of the CDR3 is TGTGCCAGCAGCTTAGCAGAATACGGGGACAGCTACGAGCAGTACGTC.

The rearrangement links TRBV6-5 to TRBJ2-5, with 8 nucleotides matching TRBD2. The closer fit of TRBJ2-7 to the DNA end suggests the J call may be wrong. The length of the CDR3 is 14 residues. CDR1 and CDR2 from the germline V gene are MNHEY and SVGAGI. The CDR3 sequence is CASSTPAGVYEQYF. The CDR3, as DNA: TGTGCCAGCAGCACTCCAGCGGGAGTGTACGAGCAGTACTTC.

On this clone itself: The junction differs from germline at one of its ends, possibly a read error. This rearrangement joins TRBV20-1 to TRBJ1-5; the D is unclear. Germline CDR1 is DFQATT and CDR2 is SNEGSKA (reference sequence). The CDR3 runs to 11 residues. The CDR3 region has the DNA TGCCCTAGAAGGTTGAATCAGCCCCAGAATTTT. Protein: CPRRLNQPQNF.

The chain links TRBV5-1 to TRBJ1-1, with a tentative D call TRBD1 (5 bases). This CDR3 spans 14 amino acids. Trimming took 4 bases from V and 1 from J, leaving 11 bases between them. The V gene's germline CDR1 is SGHRS and CDR2 YFSETQ. CDR3 in DNA: TGCGCCAGCAGCCTGGGGAGGGGGAACACTGAAGCTTTCTTT. Its translation: CASSLGRGNTEAFF.

This clone was counted a few times. The chain recombines TRBV9 with TRBJ2-5; TRBD1 matches at 9 bases. With 0 bases clipped from V and 2 bases from J, the junction kept 5 bases outside the gene matches. The CDR3 is 16 amino acids. Germline CDR1 SGDLS, CDR2 YYNGEE. The CDR3 bases are TGTGCCAGCAGCGTAGCCGGGACAGGGCCTCAAGAGACCCAGTACTTC. It translates to CASSVAGTGPQETQYF.

The sample holds one count of this clone. The V gene is TRBV6-5, the J gene TRBJ2-5; 9 bases are shared with TRBD1. The closer fit of TRBJ2-7 to the DNA end suggests the J call may be wrong. The CDR3 loop spans 15 amino acids. Germline assignment: CDR1 MNHEY and CDR2 SVGAGI. CDR3 in amino acids: CASSYYRGPIYEQYF. CDR3 bases: TGTGCCAGCAGTTATTACAGGGGGCCCATCTACGAGCAGTACTTC.

This chain joins TRBV7-9 and TRBJ1-3, with 10 bases fitting TRBD1. This CDR3 has 13 residues. In germline, CDR1 is SEHNR, CDR2 FQNEAQ (reference sequence). The junction had 2 bases not matched to a gene; V was cut back by 10 bases and J by 2 bases. In nucleotides, the CDR3 is TGTGCCAACGGACAGGGGGCTGGAAACACCATATATTTT. Translation gives CANGQGAGNTIYF.

This chain uses TRBV29-1 with TRBJ1-1; 7 nucleotides line up with TRBD1. Germline values: CDR1 SQVTM, CDR2 ANQGSEA. The CDR3 consists of 13 residues. Trimming took 7 bases from V and 5 from J; bases not matched to a gene: 10. CDR3 in amino acids: CSAERGLGTEAFF. In DNA, the CDR3 is TGCAGCGCCGAAAGGGGGCTTGGGACTGAAGCTTTCTTT.

The chain is built from TRBV2 and TRBJ2-3, with 7 bases matching TRBD1. The CDR3 runs to 12 residues. V shed 4 bases and J 11 bases; nucleotides not matched to a gene: 6. The germline V gene has CDR1 SNHLY and CDR2 FYNNEI. The CDR3 nucleotides are TGTGCCAGCAGTGGACGACAGGGCGGGCAGTATTTT. Translated, it gives CASSGRQGGQYF.

For the CDR3, the DNA is TGTGCCATCCCATCCGGGTGTCGGGTAGAGACCCAGTACTTC. Protein product: CAIPSGCRVETQYF. The rearrangement links TRBV6-4 to TRBJ2-5, with unresolved D. The CDR3 runs 14 residues. Germline V gene sequence: CDR1 MRHNA, CDR2 SNTAGT. Trimming left V 10 bases short and J 4 bases short, with 19 bases between.

V gene TRBV6-1 combines with J gene TRBJ2-7; 9 bases align to TRBD1. This CDR3 comprises 13 residues. J was trimmed by 6 bases and V by 4 bases; bases with no gene match: 4. CDR1 and CDR2 from the germline V gene are MNHNS and SASEGT. CDR3 sequence reads: CASSAETGGEQYF. CDR3 bases: TGTGCCAGCAGTGCCGAGACAGGGGGCGAGCAGTACTTC.

CDR3 sequence: CASSLSTGTNYGYTF. The CDR3 DNA is TGTGCCAGCAGTTTATCGACAGGGACTAACTATGGCTACACCTTC. This chain joins TRBV6-6 and TRBJ1-2; 7 nucleotides line up with TRBD1. Germline CDR1 MNHNY, CDR2 SVGAGI (reference sequence). The CDR3 loop spans 15 amino acids. The ends lost 4 bases at V and 0 bases at J; junction bases unmatched: 5.

Written as DNA, the CDR3 is TGTTCCAGCAGCGAGGGACTAGGGGAGCAGTACGTC. Translating it yields CSSSEGLGEQYV. The gene calls are TRBV7-9 and TRBJ2-7, with 8 bases matching TRBD2. The CDR3 is made up of 12 amino acids. Germline CDR1 and CDR2: SEHNR and FQNEAQ (reference sequence).